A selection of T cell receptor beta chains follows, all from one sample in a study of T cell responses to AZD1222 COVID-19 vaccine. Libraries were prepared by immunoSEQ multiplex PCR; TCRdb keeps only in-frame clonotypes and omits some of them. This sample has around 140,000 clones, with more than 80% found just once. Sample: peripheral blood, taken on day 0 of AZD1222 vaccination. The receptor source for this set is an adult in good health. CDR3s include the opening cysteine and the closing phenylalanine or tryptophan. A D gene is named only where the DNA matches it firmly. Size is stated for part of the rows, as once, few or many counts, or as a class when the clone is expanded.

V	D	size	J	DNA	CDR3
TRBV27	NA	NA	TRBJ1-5	TGTGCCAGCTGTTCATATGGCCCAAATAGCAATCAGCCCCAGCATTTT	CASCSYGPNSNQPQHF
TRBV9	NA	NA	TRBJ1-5	TGTGCCAGCAGCACCGGACCGGACCTCTTTAGCAATCAGCCCCAGCATTTT	CASSTGPDLFSNQPQHF
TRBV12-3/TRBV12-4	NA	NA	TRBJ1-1	TGTGCCAGCATGATAGCCTGGACTGAAGCTTTCTTT	CASMIAWTEAFF
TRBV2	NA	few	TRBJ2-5	TGTGCCAGCAGCGACCAATCGACAGTTGTCCAAGAGACCCAGTACTTC	CASSDQSTVVQETQYF
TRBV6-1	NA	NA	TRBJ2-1	TGTGCCAGCAGTGAAGGGTCAGGGGCCTACAATGAGCAGTTCTTC	CASSEGSGAYNEQFF
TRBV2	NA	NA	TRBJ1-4	TGTGCCAGCACCCCAGGTCGGGTGGTGGAGAAACTGTTTTTT	CASTPGRVVEKLFF
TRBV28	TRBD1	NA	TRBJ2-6	TGTGCCAGCAGTCCCACAGGGGCTGGGGCCAACGTCCTGACTTTC	CASSPTGAGANVLTF
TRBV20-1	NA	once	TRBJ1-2	TGCAGTGCTAGTTTACAGGGATGGGGCTACACCTTC	CSASLQGWGYTF
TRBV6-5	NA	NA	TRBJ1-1	TGTGCCAGCAGTTCCCGCAGGGACACTGAAGCTTTCTTT	CASSSRRDTEAFF
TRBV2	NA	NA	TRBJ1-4	TGTGCCAGCAGTGAAGACGCGGGGCCCACTAATGAAAAACTGTTTTTT	CASSEDAGPTNEKLFF
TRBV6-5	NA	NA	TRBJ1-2	TGTGCCAGCAGCACGGGACCGAACTCCCGCTATGGCCACACCTTC	CASSTGPNSRYGHTF
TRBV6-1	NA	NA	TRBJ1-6	TGTGCCAGCAGTGAAAGGAGCTCCTATAATTCACCCCTCCACTTT	CASSERSSYNSPLHF
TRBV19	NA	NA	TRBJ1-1	TGTGCCAGCAAACTTAAGCTCGGGTCGGACACTGAAGCTTTCTTT	CASKLKLGSDTEAFF
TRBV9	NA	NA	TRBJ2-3	TGTGCCAGCAGCGTAGGGACTTCTAGCACAGATACGCAGTATTTT	CASSVGTSSTDTQYF
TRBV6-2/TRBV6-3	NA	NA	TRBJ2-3	TGTGCCAGCAGTGGCTGGATGGCAGATACGCAGTATTTT	CASSGWMADTQYF
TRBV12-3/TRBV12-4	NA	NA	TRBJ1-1	TGTGCCAGCAGTTTTGGCCGGAACACTGAAGCTTTCTTT	CASSFGRNTEAFF
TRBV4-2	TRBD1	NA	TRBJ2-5	TGTGCCAGCAGCCCGAGCCCCGGCCAGACAGGGACGCCGCAGTGGGAGACCCAGTACTTC	CASSPSPGQTGTPQWETQYF
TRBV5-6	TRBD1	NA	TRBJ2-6	TGTGCCAGCAGCTCAGACAGGGATGTATTCACTGGGGCCAACGTCCTGACTTTC	CASSSDRDVFTGANVLTF
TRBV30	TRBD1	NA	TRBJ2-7	TGTGCCTGGAGTATGGGACAGGGATTCGAGCAGTACTTC	CAWSMGQGFEQYF
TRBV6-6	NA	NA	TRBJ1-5	TGTGCCAGCAGTTTCGGGGGAGGGAGCAATCAGCCCCAGCATTTT	CASSFGGGSNQPQHF
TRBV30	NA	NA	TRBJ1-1	TGTGCCTGGAGTGCAGGTTTGAACACTGAAGCTTTCTTT	CAWSAGLNTEAFF
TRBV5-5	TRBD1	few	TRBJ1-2	TGTGCCAGCAGCTTTTGGACAGGGGATTACTATGGCTACACCTTC	CASSFWTGDYYGYTF
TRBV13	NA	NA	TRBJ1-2	TGTGCCAGCAGCTCTGAAGGGGCCTCACCCTATGGCTACACCTTC	CASSSEGASPYGYTF
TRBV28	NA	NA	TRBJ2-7	TGTGCCAGCAGTTCGACACCCTACGAGCAGTACTTC	CASSSTPYEQYF
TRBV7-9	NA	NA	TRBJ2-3	TGTGCCAGCAGCTTAACGGGAGTTGGAGATACGCAGTATTTT	CASSLTGVGDTQYF
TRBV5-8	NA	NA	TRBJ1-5	TGTGCCAGCAGCTTGGGCAGATATAGCAATCAGCCCCAGCATTTT	CASSLGRYSNQPQHF
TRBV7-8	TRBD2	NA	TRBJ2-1	TGTGCCAGCAGCCTAACTAGCGGGAGAATCAATGAGCAGTTCTTC	CASSLTSGRINEQFF
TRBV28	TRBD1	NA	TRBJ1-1	TGTGCCAGCGACGGGACAGGGGACACTGAAGCTTTCTTT	CASDGTGDTEAFF
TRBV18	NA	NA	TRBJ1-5	TGTGCCAGCTCTCAAGGGACCGACCCTAATCAGCCCCAGCATTTT	CASSQGTDPNQPQHF
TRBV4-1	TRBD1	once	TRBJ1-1	TGCGCCAGCAGCCAACCCGGGACAGAGAACACTGAAGCTTTCTTT	CASSQPGTENTEAFF
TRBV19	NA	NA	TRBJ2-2	TGTGCCAGTAGTTTCACGGGGTCCGGGGAGCTGTTTTTT	CASSFTGSGELFF
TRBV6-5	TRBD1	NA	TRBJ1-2	TGTGCCAGCAGTTCGAACAGGGGCTATGGCTACACCTTC	CASSSNRGYGYTF
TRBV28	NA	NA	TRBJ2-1	TGTGCCAGCAGTTTATGGGATTCCTCCTACAATGAGCAGTTCTTC	CASSLWDSSYNEQFF
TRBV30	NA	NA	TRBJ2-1	TGTGCCTGGTCATCCCGGGGACCAGCACGATTCTTC	CAWSSRGPARFF
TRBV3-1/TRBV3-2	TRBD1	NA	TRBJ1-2	TGTGCCAGCAGCCAAGCGGGGACAGTGGGTCGGGGCTACACCTTC	CASSQAGTVGRGYTF
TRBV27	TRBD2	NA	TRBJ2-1	TGTGCCAGCAGTTTATCGGGTAGCGGGACCTACAATGAGCAGTTCTTC	CASSLSGSGTYNEQFF
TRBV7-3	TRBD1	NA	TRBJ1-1	TGTGCCAGCAGCCCACAGGGGTCGAGGACTGAAGCTTTCTTT	CASSPQGSRTEAFF
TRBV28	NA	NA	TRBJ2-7	TGTGCCAGCGCATCCCGGGGCCGCCCAGAGCAGTACTTC	CASASRGRPEQYF
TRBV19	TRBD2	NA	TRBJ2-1	TGTGCCAGTACCCTTGGAGGCCTAGCGGGAGGGTACAATGAGCAGTTCTTC	CASTLGGLAGGYNEQFF
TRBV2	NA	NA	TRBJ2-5	TGTGCCAGCAGTCCCGACAATTTACAAGAGACCCAGTACTTC	CASSPDNLQETQYF
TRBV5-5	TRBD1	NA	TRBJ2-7	TGTGCCAGCAGCGCGGGACAGGGGCTTTCCTACGAGCAGTACTTC	CASSAGQGLSYEQYF
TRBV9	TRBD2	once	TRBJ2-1	TGTGCCAGCAGCGTGTCGGGAGGGCCGAATGAGCAGTTCTTC	CASSVSGGPNEQFF
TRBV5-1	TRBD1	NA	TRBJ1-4	TGCGCCAGCAGCCACAGGGGGAATAATGAAAAACTGTTTTTT	CASSHRGNNEKLFF
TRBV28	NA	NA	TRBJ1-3	TGTGCCAGCAGTACAACAGGAAACACCATATATTTT	CASSTTGNTIYF